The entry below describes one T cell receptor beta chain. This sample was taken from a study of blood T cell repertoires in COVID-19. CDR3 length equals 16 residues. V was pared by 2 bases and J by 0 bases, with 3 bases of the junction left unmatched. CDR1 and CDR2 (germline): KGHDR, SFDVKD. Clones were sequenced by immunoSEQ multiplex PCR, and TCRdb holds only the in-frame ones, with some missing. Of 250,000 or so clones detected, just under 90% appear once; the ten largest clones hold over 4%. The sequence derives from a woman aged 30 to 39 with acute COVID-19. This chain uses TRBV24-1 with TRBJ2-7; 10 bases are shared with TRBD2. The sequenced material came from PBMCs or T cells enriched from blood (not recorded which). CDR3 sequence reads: CATSDSPSGSSYEQYF. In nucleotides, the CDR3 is TGTGCCACCAGTGATTCTCCTAGCGGGAGCTCCTACGAGCAGTACTTC.